The 21 T cell receptor beta chains given below trace back to one sample, sequenced in a study of cytomegalovirus exposure and HLA in healthy donors. Vbeta (60) and Jbeta (13) primers were used in the PCR. TCRdb's copy holds only in-frame clones and misses some; the assay was immunoSEQ multiplex PCR. The sample contains 100,000 to 120,000 clones, about 90% of which appear only once. Input material: PBMCs. The receptors originated from a man aged 40-49 years in good health and CMV-seronegative.

The chain has TRBV7-2 and TRBJ2-7; maybe TRBD2 (7 bases). The V end was cut by 3 bases, the J end by 6 bases, with 18 bases between. The CDR3 length is 15 residues. CDR1 and CDR2 from the germline V gene are SGHTA and FQGNSA. The CDR3 here is CASSLTRGLASEQYF. For the CDR3, the DNA is TGTGCCAGCAGCTTGACGCGGGGGCTAGCTAGCGAGCAGTACTTC.

The J gene is TRBJ1-5, the V gene TRBV13; D ambiguous. The germline CDR1 and CDR2 sequences are PRHDT and FYEKMQ (reference sequence). CDR3 length: 13 residues. Trimming pared 3 bases from V and 4 bases from J, leaving 7 bases between. CDR3 nucleotides: TGTGCCAGCAGCTTCCGGGGAAATCAGCCCCAGCATTTT. It translates to CASSFRGNQPQHF.

The chain combines TRBV11-2 with TRBJ2-7; the D gene is possibly TRBD2 (6 bases). There are 13 residues in the CDR3. Germline V gene data show CDR1 as SGHAT and CDR2 as FQNNGV. The V and J ends lost 5 bases and 12 bases respectively, with 20 bases between them. This chain's CDR3 is CASSPLDYPFGYF. In nucleotides, the CDR3 is TGTGCCAGCAGCCCACTGGACTATCCCTTCGGGTACTTC.

This chain connects TRBV5-8 to TRBJ1-2, with D uncertain. This CDR3 region has 16 residues. Trimming took 0 bases from V and 2 from J, leaving 14 bases between them. Germline CDR1 SGHTS, CDR2 YDEGEE. The CDR3 spells CASSLVQAATNYGYTF. CDR3 nucleotide sequence: TGTGCCAGCAGCTTGGTCCAGGCAGCCACAAACTATGGCTACACCTTC. Based on the CDR3 plus reference TRBV5-8 and TRBJ1-2, the full variable domain is EAGVTQSPTHLIKTRGQQATLRCSPISGHTSVYWYQQALGLGLQFLLWYDEGEERNRGNFPPRFSGRQFPNYSSELNVNALELEDSALYLCASSLVQAATNYGYTFGSGTRLTVV.

This rearrangement joins TRBV7-9 to TRBJ1-1; no clear D gene. Germline V gives CDR1 SEHNR, CDR2 FQNEAQ (reference sequence). The CDR3 length is 12 residues. The V and J ends lost 5 bases and 1 base respectively, with 5 bases between them. DNA for the CDR3: TGTGCCAGCAGCAACACGAACACTGAAGCTTTCTTT. This encodes CASSNTNTEAFF.

V gene TRBV30 combines with J gene TRBJ1-4; weak D call: TRBD1 (5 bases). Trimming removed 3 bases at V and 5 bases at J, with 16 bases between. The germline CDR1 and CDR2 sequences are GTSNPN and SVGIG (reference sequence). This CDR3 is 15 amino acids long. This CDR3 reads CAWSLEGTINEKLFF. Written as DNA, the CDR3 is TGTGCCTGGAGCCTAGAGGGGACTATAAATGAAAAACTGTTTTTT.

V is TRBV10-3 and J is TRBJ1-2, with TRBD1 matching over 10 bases. Germline V gene data show CDR1 as ENHRY and CDR2 as SYGVKD. The CDR3 has 11 amino acids. Trimming cost V 10 bases and J 6 bases; bases outside gene matches: 2. DNA of the CDR3: TGTGCCACTGGGACAGGGGATGGCTACACCTTC. It yields the protein CATGTGDGYTF.

This clone was picked up a small number of times. The chain employs TRBV5-5 and TRBJ1-1; D is ambiguous. The CDR3 covers 14 residues. Germline V gives CDR1 SGHKS, CDR2 YYEKEE (reference sequence). V lost 0 bases and J 5 bases, leaving 11 bases between the germline ends. The CDR3 region has the DNA TGTGCCAGCAGCTTGGCCGGAGGCGAGACTGAAGCTTTCTTT. Residues: CASSLAGGETEAFF.

The table lists this clone with a few counts. For the CDR3, the DNA is TGTGCCAGCTCCACCCTAAGACAGGGACTCCACGAGCAGTACTTC. Translated, it gives CASSTLRQGLHEQYF. The chain uses TRBV5-4 and TRBJ2-7; possibly TRBD1 for D (7 bases). Per germline, CDR1 SGHNT and CDR2 YYREEE (reference sequence). This CDR3 has 15 residues. Trimming shortened V by 7 bases and J by 5 bases, and 22 bases separated the two germline ends. The variable domain in full, with the rest retrieved from reference TRBV5-4 and TRBJ2-7, is ETGVTQSPTHLIKTRGQQVTLRCSSQSGHNTVSWYQQALGQGPQFIFQYYREEENGRGNFPPRFSGLQFPNYSSELNVNALELDDSALYLCASSTLRQGLHEQYFGPGTRLTVT.

V usage is TRBV29-1 and J usage is TRBJ1-4; D is undetermined. V lost 7 bases and J 2 bases, leaving 8 bases between the germline ends. This CDR3 is built from 12 residues. Germline CDR1 and CDR2: SQVTM and ANQGSEA. The CDR3 region has the DNA TGCAGCGGAAGCTTGACTAATGAAAAACTGTTTTTT. Its protein is CSGSLTNEKLFF.

In its sample, this clone was seen a few times. J is TRBJ2-7 and V is TRBV4-2, with D perhaps matching TRBD2 (6 bases). V gave up 3 bases and J gave up 4 bases, with 16 bases separating them. This CDR3 comprises 15 residues. The germline CDR1 and CDR2 sequences are LGHNA and YNFKEQ. The CDR3 loop is CASSQVDGGPYEQYF. As DNA, the CDR3 is TGTGCCAGCAGCCAGGTTGACGGGGGACCATACGAGCAGTACTTC.

This clone came up once. The chain is built from TRBV9 and TRBJ1-4; the D is unclear. V was clipped by 4 bases and J by 8 bases, with 18 bases between them. Germline V gene sequence: CDR1 SGDLS, CDR2 YYNGEE. This CDR3 region has 15 residues. The DNA for the CDR3 is TGTGCCAGCAGCCTCGGGATTGGAACGGGAGAAAAACTGTTTTTT. This codes for CASSLGIGTGEKLFF.

J is TRBJ2-4 and V is TRBV18; unclear D gene. Germline V gene sequence: CDR1 KGHSH, CDR2 LQKENI. CDR3 length: 16 amino acids. The V end was cut by 4 bases, the J end by 0 bases, with 13 bases between. CDR3 amino acids: CASSQSSALAKNIQYF. CDR3 nucleotides: TGTGCCAGCTCACAGTCCTCAGCGTTAGCCAAAAACATTCAGTACTTC.

The V gene is TRBV10-3, the J gene TRBJ1-2, with TRBD1 matching 9 bases. Germline V gene lookup returns CDR1 ENHRY and CDR2 SYGVKD. Germline trimming cut 10 bases from V and 8 bases from J; bases unmatched to any gene: 8. This CDR3 has 12 residues. The CDR3 region is CATGDRGTGYTF. CDR3 nucleotides: TGTGCCACAGGAGACAGGGGGACAGGCTACACCTTC.

The CDR3 region has the DNA TGTGCCAGCTCACCACTCCCAAACACTGAAGCTTTCTTT. It specifies CASSPLPNTEAFF. This chain uses TRBV18 with TRBJ1-1; D is undetermined. The CDR3 totals 13 residues. The germline V and J ends were trimmed by 1 base and 2 bases, with 5 bases remaining between them. The V gene's germline CDR1 is KGHSH and CDR2 LQKENI. Full variable domain (rest looked up from reference TRBV18 and TRBJ1-1): NAGVMQNPRHLVRRRGQEARLRCSPMKGHSHVYWYRQLPEEGLKFMVYLQKENIIDESGMPKERFSAEFPKEGPSILRIQQVVRGDSAAYFCASSPLPNTEAFFGQGTRLTVV.

This chain connects TRBV7-2 to TRBJ2-1; 7 bases line up with TRBD2. This CDR3 is 14 amino acids long. The J segment lost 2 bases and the V segment lost 5 bases, leaving 3 bases of the junction unmatched. Germline CDR1 reads SGHTA; CDR2 reads FQGNSA. Written as DNA, the CDR3 is TGTGCCAGCAGCGTGGGGGGGGCCTACAATGAGCAGTTCTTC. Protein sequence: CASSVGGAYNEQFF.

The chain combines TRBV6-5 with TRBJ1-1; 10 bases align to TRBD1. CDR1 MNHEY and CDR2 SVGAGI come from the germline V gene. CDR3 length equals 12 residues. Losses at the gene ends were 6 bases for V and 11 bases for J; bases not matched to a gene: 6. As DNA, the CDR3 is TGTGCCAGCAGGGGGACAGGGGATACGGCTTTCTTT. Amino acid sequence: CASRGTGDTAFF.

V is TRBV5-1 and J is TRBJ2-7, with D perhaps matching TRBD1 (5 bases). CDR1 and CDR2 from the germline V gene are SGHRS and YFSETQ. The V gene lost 0 bases and the J gene lost 3 bases, with 16 bases spanning the gap. The length of the CDR3 is 16 residues. The CDR3 coding sequence is TGCGCCAGCAGCTTGGCCGTAGGGCAGGGTTACTACGAGCAGTACTTC. As protein: CASSLAVGQGYYEQYF.

The chain recombines TRBV5-1 with TRBJ1-2; 10 positions match TRBD1. This CDR3 contains 14 residues. The V and J ends lost 4 bases and 7 bases, in that order; junction bases with no gene match: 7. Germline CDR1 reads SGHRS; CDR2 reads YFSETQ. CDR3 amino acids: CASSLGQGGSGYTF. Written as DNA, the CDR3 is TGCGCCAGCAGCCTCGGACAGGGGGGCAGTGGCTACACCTTC.

The gene calls are TRBV7-9 and TRBJ1-3; 8 nucleotides align to TRBD1. The V segment lost 1 base and the J segment 4 bases; nucleotides outside the gene matches: 6. The CDR3 is 16 residues long. Germline V lookup: CDR1 SEHNR, CDR2 FQNEAQ (reference sequence). CDR3 loop: CASSLGPGQDGNTIYF. Written as DNA, the CDR3 is TGTGCCAGCAGCTTAGGACCGGGACAGGACGGAAACACCATATATTTT.

The chain has TRBV6-1 and TRBJ2-3, with a possible D match to TRBD2 (6 bases). Germline lookup yields CDR1 MNHNS and CDR2 SASEGT. The V and J ends lost 2 bases and 0 bases respectively, with 15 bases between them. CDR3 length: 17 residues. CDR3 protein: CASSEYGWGGSTDTQYF. The CDR3 region has the DNA TGTGCCAGCAGTGAATACGGGTGGGGAGGAAGCACAGATACGCAGTATTTT.